This T cell receptor (beta chain) was identified in a study of blood T cell repertoires in COVID-19. About the study: COVID-19 samples collected from the United States, Italy and Spain covered acute and convalescent phases. PBMCs, B-cell-depleted T cells, or T cells were the source of the cDNA or gDNA that made up the material.

The CDR3 length is 13 residues. V was cut by 3 bases and J by 5 bases, with 8 bases left in between. From germline, CDR1 is SGDLS and CDR2 YYNGEE. Libraries were prepared by immunoSEQ multiplex PCR; TCRdb keeps only in-frame clonotypes and omits some of them. The repertoire holds approximately 190,000 clones, roughly 90% seen once, with less than 7.5% in the top ten. Input material: peripheral blood. The chain joins TRBV9 to TRBJ1-4; possibly TRBD1 for D (5 bases). The clonotype originates from a woman aged 40 to 50 who had recovered from COVID-19. The CDR3 here is CASSADINEKLFF. The CDR3, as DNA: TGTGCCAGCAGCGCGGACATCAATGAAAAACTGTTTTTT.